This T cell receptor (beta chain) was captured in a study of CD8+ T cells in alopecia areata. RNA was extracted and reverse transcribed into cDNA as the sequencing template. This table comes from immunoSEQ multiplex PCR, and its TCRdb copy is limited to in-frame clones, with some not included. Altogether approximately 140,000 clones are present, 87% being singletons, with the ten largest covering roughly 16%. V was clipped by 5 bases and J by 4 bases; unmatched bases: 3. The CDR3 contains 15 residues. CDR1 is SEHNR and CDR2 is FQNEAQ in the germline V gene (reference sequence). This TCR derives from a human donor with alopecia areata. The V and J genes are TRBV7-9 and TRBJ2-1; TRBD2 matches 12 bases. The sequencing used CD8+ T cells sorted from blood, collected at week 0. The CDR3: CASSHGTSGYNEQFF. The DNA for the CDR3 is TGTGCCAGCAGCCACGGGACTAGCGGGTACAATGAGCAGTTCTTC.